The clone carrying this T cell receptor beta chain showed up just once. What it binds is unknown. The CDR3 covers 14 residues. The ends lost 0 bases at V and 8 bases at J; junction bases unmatched: 6. The germline gives CDR1 KGHSH, CDR2 LQKENI. Treatment here: around 19 received Ad26.COV2.S at low or high dose, single or two shots; about 5 received placebo; per-sample allocation not given. It was on day 63 after the first vaccine or placebo injection that samples were taken. Generated by immunoSEQ multiplex PCR, the TCRdb table keeps only in-frame clones and is missing some. In the table there are around 340,000 clones, about 88% of which are singletons. These data belong to a study of Ad26.COV2.S vaccination and SARS-CoV-2 variants. Study findings and constraints: Considerable breadth of spike-specific CD8+ and CD4+ T cell responses has reportedly been documented following vaccination.

The chain couples TRBV18 to TRBJ1-2; 7 bases are shared with TRBD1. The sequences come from peripheral blood, collected in a trial of Ad26.COV2.S vaccine versus placebo. This receptor was obtained from a person between 18 and 59 years old who received the Ad26.COV2.S COVID-19 vaccine or a placebo. CDR3 in amino acids: CASSPPVTGSGYTF. In DNA, the CDR3 is TGTGCCAGCTCACCACCGGTGACAGGGTCAGGCTACACCTTC. The full variable domain, in which reference TRBV18 and TRBJ1-2 provide the parts outside the CDR3, is NAGVMQNPRHLVRRRGQEARLRCSPMKGHSHVYWYRQLPEEGLKFMVYLQKENIIDESGMPKERFSAEFPKEGPSILRIQQVVRGDSAAYFCASSPPVTGSGYTFGSGTRLTVV.